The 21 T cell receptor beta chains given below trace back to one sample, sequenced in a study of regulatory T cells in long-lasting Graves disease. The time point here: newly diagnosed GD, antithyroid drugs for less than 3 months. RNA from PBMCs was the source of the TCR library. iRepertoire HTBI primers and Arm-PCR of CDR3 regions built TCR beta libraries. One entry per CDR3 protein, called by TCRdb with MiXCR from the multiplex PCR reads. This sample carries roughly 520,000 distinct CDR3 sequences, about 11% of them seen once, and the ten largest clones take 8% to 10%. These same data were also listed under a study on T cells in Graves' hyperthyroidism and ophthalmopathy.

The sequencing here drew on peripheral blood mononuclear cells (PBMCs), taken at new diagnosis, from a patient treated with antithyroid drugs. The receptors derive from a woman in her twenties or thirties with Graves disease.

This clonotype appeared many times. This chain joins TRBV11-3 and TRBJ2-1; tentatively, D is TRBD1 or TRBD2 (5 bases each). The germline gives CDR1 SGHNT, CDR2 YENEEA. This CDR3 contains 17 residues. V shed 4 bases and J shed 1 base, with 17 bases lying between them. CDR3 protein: CASSSAPGTPSYNEQFF. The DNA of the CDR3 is TGTGCCAGCAGCTCTGCCCCCGGGACCCCTTCCTACAATGAGCAGTTCTTC.

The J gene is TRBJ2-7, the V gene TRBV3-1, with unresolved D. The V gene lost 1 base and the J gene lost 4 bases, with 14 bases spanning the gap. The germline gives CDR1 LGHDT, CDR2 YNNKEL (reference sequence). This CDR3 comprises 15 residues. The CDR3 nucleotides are TGTGCCAGCAGCCAAGTTTCCGACTCGGCGTACGAGCAGTACTTC. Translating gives CASSQVSDSAYEQYF.

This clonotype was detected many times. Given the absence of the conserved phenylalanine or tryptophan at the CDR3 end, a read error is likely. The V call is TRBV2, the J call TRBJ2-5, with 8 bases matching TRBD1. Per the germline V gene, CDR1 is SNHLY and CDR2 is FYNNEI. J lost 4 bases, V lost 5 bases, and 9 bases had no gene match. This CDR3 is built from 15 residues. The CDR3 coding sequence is TGTGCCAGCAGTTGGGGACAGGCTGCGGGAGAGACCCAGTACCTC. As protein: CASSWGQAAGETQYL.

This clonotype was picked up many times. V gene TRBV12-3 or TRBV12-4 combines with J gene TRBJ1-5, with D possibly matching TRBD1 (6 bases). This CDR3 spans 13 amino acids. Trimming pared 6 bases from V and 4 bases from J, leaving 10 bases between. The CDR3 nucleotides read TGTGCCAGCAGCAGCAGGGGAAATCAGCCCCAGCATTTT. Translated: CASSSRGNQPQHF.

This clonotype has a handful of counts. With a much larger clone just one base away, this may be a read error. CDR3 coding DNA: TGTGCCAGCAGACCGCTAGCGGGGCTTTACAATGAGCAGTTCTTC. It specifies CASRPLAGLYNEQFF. The chain has TRBV6-1 and TRBJ2-1; TRBD2 agrees at 9 bases. Germline V gene lookup returns CDR1 MNHNS and CDR2 SASEGT. The CDR3 runs to 15 residues. The V segment lost 6 bases and the J segment 4 bases; nucleotides outside the gene matches: 7.

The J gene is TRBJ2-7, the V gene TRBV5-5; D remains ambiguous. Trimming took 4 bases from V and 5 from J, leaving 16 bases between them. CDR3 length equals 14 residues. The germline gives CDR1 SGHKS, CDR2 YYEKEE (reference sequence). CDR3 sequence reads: CASSPPRRGDEQYF. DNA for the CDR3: TGTGCCAGCAGCCCTCCGCGGCGAGGAGACGAGCAGTACTTC.

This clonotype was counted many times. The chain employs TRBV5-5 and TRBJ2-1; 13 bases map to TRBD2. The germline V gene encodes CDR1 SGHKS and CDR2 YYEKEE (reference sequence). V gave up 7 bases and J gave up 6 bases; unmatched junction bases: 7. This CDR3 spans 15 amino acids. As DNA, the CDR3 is TGTGCCAGCCTTTCCACTAGCGGGAGGGCCAATGAGCAGTTCTTC. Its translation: CASLSTSGRANEQFF.

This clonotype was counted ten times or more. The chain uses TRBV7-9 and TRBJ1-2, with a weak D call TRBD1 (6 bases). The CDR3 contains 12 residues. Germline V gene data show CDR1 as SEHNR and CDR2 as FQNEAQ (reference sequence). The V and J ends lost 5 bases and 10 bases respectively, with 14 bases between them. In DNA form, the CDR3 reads TGTGCCAGCAGCCCGCTACACAGGGCCTACACCTTC. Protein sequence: CASSPLHRAYTF.

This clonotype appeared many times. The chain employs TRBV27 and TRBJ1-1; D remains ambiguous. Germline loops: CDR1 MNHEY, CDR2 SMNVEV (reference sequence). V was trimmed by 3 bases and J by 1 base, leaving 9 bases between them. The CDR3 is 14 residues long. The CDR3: CASSLAFGNTEAFF. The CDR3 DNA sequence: TGTGCCAGCAGTTTGGCCTTCGGGAACACTGAAGCTTTCTTT.

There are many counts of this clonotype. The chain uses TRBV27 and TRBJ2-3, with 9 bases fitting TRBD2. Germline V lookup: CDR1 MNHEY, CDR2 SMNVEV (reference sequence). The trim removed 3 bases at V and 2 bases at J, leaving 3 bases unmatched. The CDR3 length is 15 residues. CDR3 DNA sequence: TGTGCCAGCAGTTTTAGCGGGAGAGCCACAGATACGCAGTATTTT. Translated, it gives CASSFSGRATDTQYF.

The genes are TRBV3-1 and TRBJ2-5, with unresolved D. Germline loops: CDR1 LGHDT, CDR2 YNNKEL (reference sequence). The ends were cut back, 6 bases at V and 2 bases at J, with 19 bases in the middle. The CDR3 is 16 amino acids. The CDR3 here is CASRATRLATQETQYF. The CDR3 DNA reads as TGTGCCAGCAGAGCCACCCGACTGGCAACTCAAGAGACCCAGTACTTC.

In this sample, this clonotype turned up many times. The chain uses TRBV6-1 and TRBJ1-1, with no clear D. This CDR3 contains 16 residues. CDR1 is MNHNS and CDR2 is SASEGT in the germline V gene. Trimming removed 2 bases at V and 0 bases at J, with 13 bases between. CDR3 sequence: CASSEIVTNLNTEAFF. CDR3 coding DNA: TGTGCCAGCAGTGAAATAGTGACAAACTTGAACACTGAAGCTTTCTTT.

The CDR3 nucleotides are TGTGCCATTACAGTAGGAGCGGGACAGGGGGCCAAATACGAGCAGTACTTC. This encodes CAITVGAGQGAKYEQYF. The J gene is TRBJ2-7, the V gene TRBV25-1, with TRBD1 matching 12 bases. The trim removed 10 bases at V and 4 bases at J, leaving 17 bases unmatched. The V gene's germline CDR1 is MGHDK and CDR2 SYGVNS. This CDR3 has 17 residues.

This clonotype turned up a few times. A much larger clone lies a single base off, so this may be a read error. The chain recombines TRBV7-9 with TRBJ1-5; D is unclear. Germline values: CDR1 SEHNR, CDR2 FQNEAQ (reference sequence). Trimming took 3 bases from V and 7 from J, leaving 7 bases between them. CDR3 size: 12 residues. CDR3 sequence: CASSFGEQPQHF. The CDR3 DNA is TGTGCCAGCAGCTTCGGCGAGCAGCCCCAGCATTTT.

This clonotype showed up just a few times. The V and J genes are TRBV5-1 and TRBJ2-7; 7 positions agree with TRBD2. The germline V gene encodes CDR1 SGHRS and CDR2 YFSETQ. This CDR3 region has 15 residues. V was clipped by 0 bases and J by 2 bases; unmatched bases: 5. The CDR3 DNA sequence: TGCGCCAGCAGCTTGGGCGGGAGAAAACCCTACGAGCAGTACTTC. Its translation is CASSLGGRKPYEQYF.

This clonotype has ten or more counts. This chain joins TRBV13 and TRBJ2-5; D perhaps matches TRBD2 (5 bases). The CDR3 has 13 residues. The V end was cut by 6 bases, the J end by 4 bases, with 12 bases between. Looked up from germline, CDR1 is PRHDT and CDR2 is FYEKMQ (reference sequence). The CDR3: CASRTGSGETQYF. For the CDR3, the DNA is TGTGCCAGCAGGACGGGAAGTGGAGAGACCCAGTACTTC.

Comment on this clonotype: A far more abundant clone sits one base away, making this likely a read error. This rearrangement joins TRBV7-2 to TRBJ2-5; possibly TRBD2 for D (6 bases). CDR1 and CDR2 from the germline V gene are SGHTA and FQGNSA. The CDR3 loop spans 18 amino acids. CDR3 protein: CASSPRRGLDLPQETQCF. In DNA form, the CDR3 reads TGTGCCAGCAGCCCTCGGAGGGGCCTTGACTTACCACAAGAGACCCAGTGCTTC.

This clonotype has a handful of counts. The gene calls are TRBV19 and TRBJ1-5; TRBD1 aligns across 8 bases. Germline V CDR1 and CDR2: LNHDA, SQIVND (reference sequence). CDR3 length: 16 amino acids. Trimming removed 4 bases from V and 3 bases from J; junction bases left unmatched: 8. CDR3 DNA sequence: TGTGCCAGTAGTAGGGCAGGGGGCGTTGTCAATCAGCCCCAGCATTTT. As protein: CASSRAGGVVNQPQHF. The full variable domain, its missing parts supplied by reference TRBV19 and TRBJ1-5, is DGGITQSPKYLFRKEGQNVTLSCEQNLNHDAMYWYRQDPGQGLRLIYYSQIVNDFQKGDIAEGYSVSREKKESFPLTVTSAQKNPTAFYLCASSRAGGVVNQPQHFGDGTRLSIL.

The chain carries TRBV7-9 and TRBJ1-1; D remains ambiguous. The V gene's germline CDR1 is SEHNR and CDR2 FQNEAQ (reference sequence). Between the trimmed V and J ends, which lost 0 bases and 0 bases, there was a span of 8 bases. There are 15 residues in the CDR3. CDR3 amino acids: CASSLADTLNTEAFF. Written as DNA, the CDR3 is TGTGCCAGCAGCTTAGCAGACACTCTGAACACTGAAGCTTTCTTT.

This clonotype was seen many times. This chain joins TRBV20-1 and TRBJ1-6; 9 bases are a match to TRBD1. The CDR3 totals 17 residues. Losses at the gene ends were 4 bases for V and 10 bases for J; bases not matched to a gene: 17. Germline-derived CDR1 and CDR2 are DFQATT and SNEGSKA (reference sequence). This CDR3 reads CSAKTGTGWRGWSPLHF. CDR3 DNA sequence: TGCAGTGCTAAAACCGGGACAGGGTGGCGAGGTTGGTCACCCCTCCACTTT.

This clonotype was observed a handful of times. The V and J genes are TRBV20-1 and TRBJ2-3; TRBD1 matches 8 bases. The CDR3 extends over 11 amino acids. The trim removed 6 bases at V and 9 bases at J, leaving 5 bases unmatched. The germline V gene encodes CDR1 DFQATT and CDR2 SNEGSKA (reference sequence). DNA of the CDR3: TGCAGTGCACCTACAGGGGGGACGCAGTATTTT. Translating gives CSAPTGGTQYF.